Each of the 17 T cell receptor beta chains below was sequenced from the same sample in a study of blood T cell repertoires in COVID-19. This table comes from immunoSEQ multiplex PCR, and its TCRdb copy is limited to in-frame clones, with some not included. The data contain tens of thousands of clones, 60% to 80% of them singletons. Sequencing input: peripheral blood. Receptor source: a woman in her 70s with acute or convalescent COVID-19.

This clone was detected once. The V gene is TRBV12-3 or TRBV12-4, the J gene TRBJ1-4; D not resolved. The ends were cut back, 7 bases at V and 11 bases at J, with 11 bases in the middle. CDR3 length equals 11 residues. The CDR3 here is CASTPGRKLFF. CDR3 coding DNA: TGTGCCAGCACCCCGGGTAGGAAACTGTTTTTT.

This clone was observed a single time. The chain carries TRBV5-5 and TRBJ1-1, with D possibly TRBD1 on 6 matching bases. Per the germline V gene, CDR1 is SGHKS and CDR2 is YYEKEE (reference sequence). The length of the CDR3 is 15 residues. V was trimmed by 2 bases and J by 0 bases, leaving 11 bases between them. CDR3 protein: CASSFRGHLNTEAFF. The CDR3, as DNA: TGTGCCAGCAGCTTCAGGGGACACCTGAACACTGAAGCTTTCTTT.

The CDR3 bases are TGTGCCATCACTATAGACAGGGAGACTGAAGCTTTCTTT. It encodes CAITIDRETEAFF. This sequence joins TRBV10-3 and TRBJ1-1; 7 nucleotides line up with TRBD1. V lost 7 bases, J lost 5 bases, and 7 bases stayed unmatched. Germline CDR1 and CDR2: ENHRY and SYGVKD. The CDR3 spans 13 residues.

The chain joins TRBV7-9 to TRBJ1-4; TRBD1 is a possible D gene (5 bases). Trimming left V 8 bases short and J 5 bases short, with 15 bases between. The CDR3 has 14 amino acids. Per germline, CDR1 SEHNR and CDR2 FQNEAQ (reference sequence). As DNA, the CDR3 is TGTGCCAGCGGGCCGTATCAGGGAAATGAAAAACTGTTTTTT. Its protein is CASGPYQGNEKLFF.

This clone has only a few counts. This sequence joins TRBV19 and TRBJ2-1, with 7 bases matching TRBD2. Trimming cost V 3 bases and J 7 bases; bases outside gene matches: 6. This CDR3 contains 14 residues. CDR1 and CDR2 (germline): LNHDA, SQIVND (reference sequence). CDR3 loop: CASSITGEGNEQFF. CDR3 in DNA: TGTGCCAGTAGTATTACGGGGGAGGGGAATGAGCAGTTCTTC.

Here the CDR3 DNA reads TGCGCCAGCAGCCCTGCCGGGACAACTGGAAACACCATATATTTT. Residues: CASSPAGTTGNTIYF. This chain connects TRBV4-1 to TRBJ1-3, with TRBD1 as a possible D gene (6 bases). This CDR3 spans 15 amino acids. CDR1 is MGHRA and CDR2 is YSYEKL in the germline V gene. Trimming stripped 4 bases from V and 2 bases from J, with 12 bases between.

The chain uses TRBV7-9 and TRBJ2-2, with 11 bases identical to TRBD1. Germline CDR1 SEHNR, CDR2 FQNEAQ (reference sequence). There are 14 residues in the CDR3. V dropped 5 bases and J dropped 6; count of bases not matched to a gene: 2. CDR3 DNA sequence: TGTGCCAGCAGCAAGGGACAGGGGGCCGGGGAGCTGTTTTTT. Encoded protein: CASSKGQGAGELFF. The full variable domain, with the rest looked up from reference TRBV7-9 and TRBJ2-2, is DTGVSQNPRHKITKRGQNVTFRCDPISEHNRLYWYRQTLGQGPEFLTYFQNEAQLEKSRLLSDRFSAERPKGSFSTLEIQRTEQGDSAMYLCASSKGQGAGELFFGEGSRLTVL.

The chain joins TRBV12-3 or TRBV12-4 to TRBJ1-5; D gene uncertain. The CDR3 runs to 13 residues. Trimming pared 2 bases from V and 7 bases from J, leaving 9 bases between. Written as DNA, the CDR3 is TGTGCCAGCAGTTTAAGCGGGGAACAGCCCCAGCATTTT. This codes for CASSLSGEQPQHF.

V gene TRBV18 combines with J gene TRBJ1-6; 7 nucleotides align to TRBD1. This CDR3 has 15 amino acids. Per the germline V gene, CDR1 is KGHSH and CDR2 is LQKENI. The ends lost 4 bases at V and 8 bases at J; junction bases unmatched: 8. CDR3 DNA: TGTGCCAGCTCACAATTAGGGACAGATGATTCACCCCTCCACTTT. This codes for CASSQLGTDDSPLHF.

The chain carries TRBV19 and TRBJ1-5; TRBD1 aligns across 8 bases. CDR1 is LNHDA, CDR2 SQIVND, per germline (reference sequence). The CDR3 extends over 13 amino acids. V lost 6 bases and J lost 5; bases outside the gene matches: 3. The CDR3 nucleotides are TGTGCCAGTAGAAACAGGGGGGATCAGCCCCAGCATTTT. Translated: CASRNRGDQPQHF.

This clone turned up a few times. The rearrangement joins TRBV9 to TRBJ2-4, with 15 bases fitting TRBD2. Germline V gives CDR1 SGDLS, CDR2 YYNGEE. The V and J ends lost 4 bases and 6 bases, in that order; junction bases with no gene match: 5. The CDR3 runs to 16 residues. Here the CDR3 reads CASSPTGLAGGNIQYF. As DNA, the CDR3 is TGTGCCAGCAGCCCCACGGGACTAGCGGGGGGAAACATTCAGTACTTC.

This rearrangement joins TRBV10-3 to TRBJ1-4; no clear D gene. Germline V gene lookup returns CDR1 ENHRY and CDR2 SYGVKD. Deletions cut 6 bases from V and 0 bases from J, with 8 bases between. The CDR3 length is 14 residues. CDR3 in DNA: TGTGCCATCAGGGCGAGCGCAACTAATGAAAAACTGTTTTTT. It translates to CAIRASATNEKLFF.

This clone was seen just once. The chain couples TRBV6-2 or TRBV6-3 to TRBJ1-4, with 8 bases fitting TRBD1. The CDR3 has 15 residues. Germline CDR1 MNHEY, CDR2 SVGEGT. The V and J ends lost 1 base and 8 bases, in that order; junction bases with no gene match: 6. The CDR3 loop is CASSYFGQGGEKLFF. The DNA of the CDR3 is TGTGCCAGCAGTTACTTCGGACAGGGCGGCGAAAAACTGTTTTTT.

The chain carries TRBV12-3 or TRBV12-4 and TRBJ1-2, with 7 bases matching TRBD1. The CDR3 contains 13 residues. The ends lost 6 bases at V and 8 bases at J; junction bases unmatched: 9. Here the CDR3 reads CASRNDRVGGYTF. CDR3 in DNA: TGTGCCAGCAGAAACGACAGGGTCGGCGGCTACACCTTC.

This clone was recorded once. The chain links TRBV5-4 to TRBJ1-1; TRBD1 might be the D (5 bases). Trimming stripped 4 bases from V and 0 bases from J, with 7 bases between. CDR3 length: 13 residues. Germline CDR1 SGHNT, CDR2 YYREEE (reference sequence). The CDR3 bases are TGTGCCAGCAGCCGGGACTTGAACACTGAAGCTTTCTTT. It codes for CASSRDLNTEAFF. The full variable domain, in which reference TRBV5-4 and TRBJ1-1 provide the parts outside the CDR3, is ETGVTQSPTHLIKTRGQQVTLRCSSQSGHNTVSWYQQALGQGPQFIFQYYREEENGRGNFPPRFSGLQFPNYSSELNVNALELDDSALYLCASSRDLNTEAFFGQGTRLTVV.

The CDR3 sequence: CASSLGQGTSSPLHF. CDR3 nucleotide sequence: TGTGCCAGCAGCTTGGGGCAGGGAACATCTTCACCCCTCCACTTT. The chain joins TRBV5-4 to TRBJ1-6; TRBD1 is a possible D gene (5 bases). Trimming removed 0 bases from V and 9 bases from J, with 13 bases in between. Germline V gives CDR1 SGHNT, CDR2 YYREEE (reference sequence). The CDR3 loop spans 15 amino acids.

Only one count was recorded for this clone. V and J are TRBV29-1 and TRBJ2-1; a weak D match, TRBD2 (6 bases). Germline V gives CDR1 SQVTM, CDR2 ANQGSEA. Trimming cost V 4 bases and J 10 bases, with 17 bases left between them. The CDR3 sequence is 13 residues long. Written as DNA, the CDR3 is TGCAGCGTTGTGGGTGGGGGGATGCGGGAGCAGTTCTTC. Its translation: CSVVGGGMREQFF.